This T cell receptor (beta chain) was captured in a study of blood T cells in healthy people across ages. Study-level information: With template switching, about one barcoded beta molecule was captured per two T cells.

Primed by a sample-barcoded 5' primer and a J-beta primer mix, a second PCR proceeded for about 7 to 12 cycles. Every molecule of cDNA carried a tag from a template-switch adaptor with 12 random nucleotides. A minimum of 2.5 million CDR3-containing paired-end reads was obtained for each sample. TCRdb re-called the 5' RACE reads with MiXCR, one entry per CDR3 protein. The data contain approximately 800,000 distinct CDR3 sequences, about 55% of them singletons. Unmatched junction bases numbered 3, after V lost 4 bases and J lost 0 bases. From germline, CDR1 is MNHEY and CDR2 SVGAGI. The CDR3 spans 14 residues.

This chain connects TRBV6-5 to TRBJ2-7; 7 bases map to TRBD2. The sample taken for sequencing was blood. The TCR was taken from a man aged 80 or over in good health. CDR3 amino acids: CASSSLANSYEQYF. In DNA form, the CDR3 reads TGTGCCAGCAGTTCACTAGCGAACTCCTACGAGCAGTACTTC.